This T cell receptor (beta chain) was recovered during a study of blood T cell repertoires in COVID-19. Study information: COVID-19 samples from acute and convalescent phases originated in the United States, Italy and Spain. PBMCs, B-cell-depleted T cells, or T cells were the source of the cDNA or gDNA that made up the material.

Original methodology: Estimation of nucleated cell counts was performed using reference gene primer amplification. TCRdb's copy holds only in-frame clones and misses some; the assay was immunoSEQ multiplex PCR. The V and J calls and clone size were taken over from that table, and D and trimming were inferred from the DNA. The profile shows about 290,000 clones, nearly 90% of them singletons. It was during active infection that Seattle patients were enrolled and then longitudinally followed. Per the germline V gene, CDR1 is GTSNPN and CDR2 is SVGIG (reference sequence). Germline trimming cut 1 base from V and 4 bases from J; bases unmatched to any gene: 6. The CDR3 is made up of 14 amino acids.

Sequencing was performed on peripheral blood. This receptor was taken from a woman in her twenties or thirties with COVID-19, enrolled during active disease. This chain uses TRBV30 with TRBJ1-1; TRBD1 aligns across 7 bases. The CDR3 sequence is CAWSERRGFTEAFF. The DNA for the CDR3 is TGTGCCTGGAGTGAACGCAGGGGGTTCACTGAAGCTTTCTTT.